This TCR beta chain was found in a study of shared clonotypes between healthy human individuals. The V gene end was trimmed by 1 base and the J gene end by 1 base; junction bases not matched to a gene: 2. The CDR3 covers 15 residues. CDR1 MDHEN and CDR2 SYDVKM come from the germline V gene. Findings of the study overall: Non-shared clonotypes displayed generation probabilities falling below those of clonotypes present in all four donors.

It was CD45RO-negative cells, positively selected for CCR7, that made up naive CD8 cells, with terminally differentiated effector memory CD45RA+ cells excluded. On this clone: Antigen specificity is unknown.

TCRdb's table, derived via immunoSEQ multiplex PCR, lists solely in-frame clones and lacks some. The profile shows hundreds of thousands of clones, roughly 96% of them singletons. Sequencing was carried out using naive CD8+ T cells sorted from blood. The V call is TRBV28, the J call TRBJ2-5; 8 positions agree with TRBD1. The origin of this receptor is a woman aged 30 to 39 in good health. CDR3 bases: TGTGCCAGCAGTTTATCGGACAGGGTCCAAGAGACCCAGTACTTC. It encodes CASSLSDRVQETQYF.